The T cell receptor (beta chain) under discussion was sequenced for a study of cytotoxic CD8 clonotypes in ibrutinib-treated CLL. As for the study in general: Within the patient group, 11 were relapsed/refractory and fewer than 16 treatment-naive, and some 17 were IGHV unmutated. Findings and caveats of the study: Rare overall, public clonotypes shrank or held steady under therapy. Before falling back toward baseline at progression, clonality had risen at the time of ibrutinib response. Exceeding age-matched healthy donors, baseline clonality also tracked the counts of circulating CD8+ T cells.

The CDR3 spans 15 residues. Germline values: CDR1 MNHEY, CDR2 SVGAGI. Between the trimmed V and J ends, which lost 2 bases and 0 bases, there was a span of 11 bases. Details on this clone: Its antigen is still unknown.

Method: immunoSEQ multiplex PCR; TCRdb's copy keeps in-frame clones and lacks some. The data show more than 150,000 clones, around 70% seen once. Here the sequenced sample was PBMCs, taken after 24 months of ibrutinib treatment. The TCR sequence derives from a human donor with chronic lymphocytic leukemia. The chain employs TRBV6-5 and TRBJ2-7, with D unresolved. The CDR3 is CASSYAHRSSYEQYF. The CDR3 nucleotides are TGTGCCAGCAGTTACGCCCATCGGAGCTCCTACGAGCAGTACTTC.